The TCR beta chain described here comes from a study of CD4 T cells in relation to SARS-CoV-2 and coronaviruses. Whole-study context: After 10 days of antigen culture, PBMC TCR beta CDR3s were sequenced. Shared crossreactive spike epitopes were mapped to their HLA restriction. Study-level findings and limits: Pre-pandemic and post-infection samples never came from the same donor.

For this clone: Its antigen is not identified.

With V trimmed by 6 bases and J by 4 bases, 2 bases remained unmatched. Per germline, CDR1 MDHEN and CDR2 SYDVKM. The CDR3 is 14 residues long. Naive and memory CD4+ T cells were cultured with CEF, then survey-sequenced. The protocol was immunoSEQ multiplex PCR, while the TCRdb copy is restricted to in-frame clones and leaves out a portion. This table has about 36,000 clones, roughly 82% appearing once. Sequenced sample: memory CD4+ T cells from PBMCs, cultured in vitro. This clonotype was sampled from an adult with COVID-19. This chain joins TRBV28 and TRBJ2-7; 14 bases fit TRBD2. CDR3 nucleotides: TGTGCCAGCAGGGGGACTAGCGGGAGTTACGAGCAGTACTTC. It is translated as CASRGTSGSYEQYF.